The 19 T cell receptor beta chains listed next were all sequenced from one sample in a study of cytomegalovirus exposure and HLA in healthy donors. PCR employed 60 Vbeta and 13 Jbeta primers. Here immunoSEQ multiplex PCR was the method, and the copy in TCRdb shows in-frame clones only, minus some. The sample shows around 61,000 clones, approximately 83% of them seen only once. The material sequenced was PBMCs. The source is a man aged 35 to 55 in good health and CMV-seronegative.

The rearrangement uses TRBV19 and TRBJ1-6; weak D call: TRBD1 (5 bases). Germline V gives CDR1 LNHDA, CDR2 SQIVND (reference sequence). V gave up 4 bases and J gave up 7 bases, with 14 bases separating them. This CDR3 comprises 15 residues. The CDR3 loop is CASSNSGAVNSPLHF. The CDR3 DNA reads TGTGCCAGTAGTAATAGCGGGGCAGTGAATTCACCCCTCCACTTT.

V is TRBV5-5 and J is TRBJ1-2; D is unclear. V was trimmed by 0 bases and J by 7 bases, leaving 7 bases between them. This CDR3 has 12 amino acids. Germline lookup yields CDR1 SGHKS and CDR2 YYEKEE (reference sequence). The CDR3 is CASSLGQVGYTF. The CDR3 region has the DNA TGTGCCAGCAGCTTGGGGCAGGTTGGCTACACCTTC.

This rearrangement joins TRBV4-3 to TRBJ1-2; 7 positions match TRBD1. Germline lookup yields CDR1 LGHNA and CDR2 YSLEER. J was trimmed by 8 bases and V by 0 bases; bases with no gene match: 9. The CDR3 totals 15 residues. The CDR3 spells CASSQDPTGAGGYTF. Here the CDR3 DNA reads TGCGCCAGCAGCCAAGATCCCACAGGGGCAGGGGGCTACACCTTC.

This sequence joins TRBV5-4 and TRBJ1-1, with unresolved D. Germline V gives CDR1 SGHNT, CDR2 YYREEE (reference sequence). With 0 bases removed from V and 6 bases from J, the gap between germline ends came to 12 bases. This CDR3 spans 14 amino acids. CDR3 coding DNA: TGTGCCAGCAGCTTGGCCCGGAGAAACGCTGAAGCTTTCTTT. It yields the protein CASSLARRNAEAFF.

The chain employs TRBV13 and TRBJ2-3; D unclear. Per germline, CDR1 PRHDT and CDR2 FYEKMQ (reference sequence). Between the trimmed V and J ends, which lost 0 bases and 6 bases, there was a span of 7 bases. The CDR3 has 13 residues. CDR3 sequence reads: CASSLGLSDTQYF. The CDR3 nucleotides are TGTGCCAGCAGCTTAGGCCTCTCGGATACGCAGTATTTT.

J is TRBJ2-1 and V is TRBV7-3; a weak D match, TRBD2 (5 bases). The germline CDR1 and CDR2 sequences are SGHTA and FQGTGA. V was clipped by 5 bases and J by 7 bases, with 15 bases between them. The CDR3 runs 14 residues. CDR3 amino acids: CASSPRLSPNEQFF. The CDR3 DNA is TGTGCCAGCAGCCCCCGACTATCCCCGAATGAGCAGTTCTTC.

The chain couples TRBV29-1 to TRBJ2-3, with 12 bases matching TRBD2. The V gene's germline CDR1 is SQVTM and CDR2 ANQGSEA. CDR3 length: 17 amino acids. V lost 0 bases, J lost 2 bases, and 6 bases stayed unmatched. The CDR3 region is CSVEDPTSGRVTDTQYF. The DNA of the CDR3 is TGCAGCGTTGAAGATCCGACTAGCGGGAGAGTCACAGATACGCAGTATTTT.

This sequence joins TRBV5-4 and TRBJ2-1; D perhaps matches TRBD1 (5 bases). CDR1 and CDR2 (germline): SGHNT, YYREEE (reference sequence). This CDR3 is 15 amino acids long. V was trimmed by 2 bases and J by 6 bases, leaving 15 bases between them. The CDR3, as DNA: TGTGCCAGCAGCTTTGCTCCAGGGATGCTCAATGAGCAGTTCTTC. It specifies CASSFAPGMLNEQFF.

The chain employs TRBV19 and TRBJ2-7; 9 bases align to TRBD1. CDR3 length: 16 residues. Germline assignment: CDR1 LNHDA and CDR2 SQIVND (reference sequence). The J segment lost 2 bases and the V segment lost 2 bases, leaving 7 bases of the junction unmatched. The CDR3 reads CASSIRRTGVAYEQYF. The CDR3 DNA reads as TGTGCCAGTAGTATACGTAGGACAGGGGTGGCCTACGAGCAGTACTTC.

This clone appeared once. CDR3 sequence: CASSLEGTGGSPLHF. The CDR3 bases are TGTGCCAGCAGCTTGGAAGGGACAGGGGGCTCACCCCTCCACTTT. The chain joins TRBV11-2 to TRBJ1-6, with TRBD1 matching over 12 bases. With V trimmed by 3 bases and J by 10 bases, 4 bases remained unmatched. Germline V CDR1 and CDR2: SGHAT, FQNNGV. This CDR3 has 15 amino acids.

This clone was observed a handful of times. The chain couples TRBV30 to TRBJ2-3, with a tentative D call TRBD1 (6 bases). This CDR3 is built from 15 residues. Trimming took 1 base from V and 2 from J, leaving 13 bases between them. Germline values: CDR1 GTSNPN, CDR2 SVGIG (reference sequence). The chain's CDR3 is CAWSGGLPLTDTQYF. The CDR3 DNA reads TGTGCCTGGAGTGGGGGGCTCCCGCTCACAGATACGCAGTATTTT.

This clone has more than one count but fewer than ten. The V and J genes are TRBV6-6 and TRBJ2-7; possibly TRBD1 for D (6 bases). The V gene lost 6 bases and the J gene lost 3 bases, with 9 bases spanning the gap. Germline V gene data show CDR1 as MNHNY and CDR2 as SVGAGI (reference sequence). The CDR3 spans 12 residues. The CDR3 nucleotides read TGTGCCAGCAGCTTGGACAGCTACGAGCAGTACTTC. Translating it yields CASSLDSYEQYF.

This sequence joins TRBV4-1 and TRBJ1-1, with 7 bases identical to TRBD1. Germline CDR1 MGHRA, CDR2 YSYEKL. The CDR3 runs 17 residues. The V segment lost 1 base and the J segment 11 bases; nucleotides outside the gene matches: 19. This CDR3 reads CASSQGTGTVGRRGAFF. Written as DNA, the CDR3 is TGCGCCAGCAGCCAAGGTACCGGGACAGTGGGCCGAAGGGGTGCTTTCTTT.

The gene calls are TRBV30 and TRBJ2-1; 11 nucleotides agree with TRBD2. Germline-derived CDR1 and CDR2 are GTSNPN and SVGIG (reference sequence). V trimming: 4 bases; J trimming: 6 bases; junction bases outside the gene matches: 17. This CDR3 region has 18 residues. CDR3 in amino acids: CAWTTEPRLAGSPNEQFF. As DNA, the CDR3 is TGTGCCTGGACAACGGAACCGAGACTAGCGGGGAGTCCCAATGAGCAGTTCTTC.

This clone was counted between two and nine times. This chain connects TRBV4-3 to TRBJ2-7; D is possibly TRBD1 (6 bases). With 1 base removed from V and 2 bases from J, the gap between germline ends came to 15 bases. The CDR3 runs to 16 residues. Germline CDR1 and CDR2: LGHNA and YSLEER. CDR3 region: CASSQVLGQLTYEQYF. The CDR3 DNA follows: TGCGCCAGCAGCCAAGTCCTCGGACAGTTAACCTACGAGCAGTACTTC.

The rearrangement uses TRBV4-2 and TRBJ1-1; tentative D call: TRBD1 (6 bases). Germline CDR1 LGHNA, CDR2 YNFKEQ. There are 15 residues in the CDR3. V lost 0 bases, J lost 3 bases, and 11 bases lay in between. The DNA for the CDR3 is TGTGCCAGCAGCCAAGAGCGGGGGCCGCACACTGAAGCTTTCTTT. Protein sequence: CASSQERGPHTEAFF.

CDR3 DNA sequence: TGCGCCAGCAGCGGCGGACAGGCGAGTCGCCTTGGCTACACCTTC. Translated: CASSGGQASRLGYTF. This chain connects TRBV5-1 to TRBJ1-2, with TRBD1 identical over 7 bases. Losses at the gene ends were 4 bases for V and 7 bases for J; bases not matched to a gene: 13. The CDR3 runs 15 residues. Per the germline V gene, CDR1 is SGHRS and CDR2 is YFSETQ.

The chain carries TRBV5-6 and TRBJ1-2, with D possibly being TRBD1 (5 bases). Germline loops: CDR1 SGHDT, CDR2 YYEEEE. The CDR3 loop spans 15 amino acids. Trimming left V 0 bases short and J 2 bases short, with 11 bases between. The chain's CDR3 is CASSLGFQGNYGYTF. In DNA, the CDR3 is TGTGCCAGCAGCTTGGGGTTCCAGGGAAACTATGGCTACACCTTC.

The chain combines TRBV6-5 with TRBJ2-3; 12 bases are a match to TRBD2. The CDR3 extends over 15 amino acids. Unmatched junction bases numbered 2, after V lost 6 bases and J lost 1 base. Germline V CDR1 and CDR2: MNHEY, SVGAGI. The CDR3 DNA reads as TGTGCCAGCAGCCGACTAGCGGGGGGCACAGATACGCAGTATTTT. Protein: CASSRLAGGTDTQYF.